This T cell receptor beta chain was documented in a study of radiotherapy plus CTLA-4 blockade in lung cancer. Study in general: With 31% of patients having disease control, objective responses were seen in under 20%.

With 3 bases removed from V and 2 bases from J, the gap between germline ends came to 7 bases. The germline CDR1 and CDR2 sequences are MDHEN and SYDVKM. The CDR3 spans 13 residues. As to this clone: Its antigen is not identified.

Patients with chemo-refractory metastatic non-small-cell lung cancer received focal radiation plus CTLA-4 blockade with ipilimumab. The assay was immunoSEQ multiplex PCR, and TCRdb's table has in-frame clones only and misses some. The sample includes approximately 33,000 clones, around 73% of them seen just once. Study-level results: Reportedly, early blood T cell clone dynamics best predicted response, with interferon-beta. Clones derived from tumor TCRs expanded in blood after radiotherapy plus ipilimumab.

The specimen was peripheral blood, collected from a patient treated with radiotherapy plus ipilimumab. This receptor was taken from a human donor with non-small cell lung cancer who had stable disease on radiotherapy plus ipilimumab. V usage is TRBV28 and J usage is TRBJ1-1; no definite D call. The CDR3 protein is CASSFSPNTEAFF. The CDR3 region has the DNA TGTGCCAGCAGTTTCAGCCCAAACACTGAAGCTTTCTTT.